Only a few counts were recorded for the clone carrying this TCR beta chain. The antigen is not known. The source of the sample is a study of response to subunit inactivated influenza vaccine. Findings of the study overall: The authors offered the suggestion that each seasonal influenza vaccination recruits few new T cells.

V was trimmed by 2 bases and J by 6 bases, leaving 14 bases between them. The CDR3 consists of 14 residues. Germline V gives CDR1 MNHEY, CDR2 SMNVEV (reference sequence). TCRdb redid the calling of the RT-PCR reads with MiXCR, one entry per CDR3 protein. The table includes about 700,000 distinct CDR3 sequences, 15% to 17% detected once. The rearrangement links TRBV27 to TRBJ2-7; D not certain. The source material was PBMCs from blood, sampled roughly 12 days after vaccination. This sequence originates from a man in his fifties or sixties who received an inactivated influenza vaccine. CDR3 residues: CASSLNPDMGEQYF. The CDR3 nucleotides read TGTGCCAGCAGTTTAAACCCAGACATGGGCGAGCAGTACTTC.